The present TCR beta chain was sequenced within a study of technical replicates of blood from four donors (dated 2017 in TCRdb). Receptor amplification or capture employed the immunoSEQ multiplex PCR assay. The clones in this table, taken by TCRdb from immuneACCESS, are in-frame only. Not every clone is retained; where verified, under half of the shortfall comes from an unresolved V gene, and the cause of the rest is unknown. This sample holds some 71,000 clones; 95% to 98% were observed only once. The ten largest clones represent around 0.2% of the sample. This clone was counted once. It has no known antigen specificity. Per-nucleotide qualities are absent, and no much larger clonotype sits a single base away. The material sequenced was T cells isolated from PBMCs. This TCR was recovered from a human donor in good health.

This receptor carries the CDR3 CASSPPGPVNSGNTIYF. The base sequence is TGTGCCAGCTCACCACCTGGTCCAGTGAACTCTGGAAACACCATATATTTT. Recombination joined TRBV18 with TRBJ1-3, with the D gene too uncertain to name. The CDR3 holds 17 amino acids from the cysteine to the phenylalanine. The DNA shown is the 51-base CDR3, in frame from base 1. The germline V gene supplies CDR1 KGHSH and CDR2 LQKENI. V loses 0 bases, J loses 0 bases, and the germline ends lie 12 bases apart.